The entry below gives a single TCR beta chain sequence along with its context. The target of this receptor is not known. No much larger clone exists at a distance of one base, and base qualities are not known. This sample is drawn from a study of T cell responses to AZD1222 COVID-19 vaccine (dated by TCRdb to about 2021). About the study as a whole: TCR sequencing was performed for over 230 trial participants, of whom 200 to 220 were given two doses of AZD1222 and about 25 were given two doses of MenACWY control vaccine. Enrollment into the trials was organized by age into subgroups of 18-55, 56-69 and 70-plus years, and those subgroups contained approximately 150, 30 and 60 TCR-sequenced participants, respectively. The full study reports these points: After two AZD1222 doses, spike-specific TCR breadth and depth were significantly higher than at day 0 and than in MenACWY recipients. Because no day 14 peak-response samples were available, the repertoires could be characterized only after the peak T cell response. The 56-69-year group was small, and its depth increase did not reach significance, likely because of low power. Nearly half of unique spike-specific TCRs reportedly recognized epitopes outside regions mutated in the B.1.351 and B.1.1.7 variants. Participants were mostly white British and included more females than males, and it was suggested by the authors that clonal diversity may have been underestimated. The whole spike protein was spanned by vaccine-associated CD4 TCRs, and dominant responses were seen in regions 160-218 and 743-854. Only five to seven AZD1222 recipients were SARS-CoV-2 seropositive at baseline, limiting conclusions about previously exposed vaccinees.

This specimen's time point label, interpreted: about 28 days (+/-7) after the second vaccine dose. Because spike-specific TCR depth and breadth did not differ between the two schedules, AZD1222 recipients who got a second dose at roughly 4 weeks were pooled with those who got a second dose at roughly 12 weeks. Samples from vaccinated people were obtained from the UK trials COV001 and COV002, which included a single-blind randomized controlled phase 2/3 trial of AZD1222 (ChAdOx1 nCoV-19) in healthy adults. Trial participant PBMC samples were collected at day 0 and day 28 after the second dose for TCRbeta chain sequencing. The CDR3 regions of human TCRbeta chains were analyzed by immunosequencing. The authors' analysis ran thus. TCRs in the repertoires were matched against a reference library of SARS-CoV-2-specific TCRs that had been generated with the MIRA antigen-specificity platform. Breadth was defined as the fraction of unique TCRs that were SARS-CoV-2-associated. Depth was defined as the fraction of total T cells that were SARS-CoV-2-associated. Using the MIRA data, each spike-specific TCR was mapped to the spike region that the TCR reacts to and placed in a CD4 or CD8 class. Log10-transformed breadth and depth values were compared by one-way ANOVA with Sidak's multiple comparisons tests. The clones in this table, taken by TCRdb from immuneACCESS, are in-frame only. Not every clone is retained; where verified, under half of the shortfall comes from an unresolved V gene, and the cause of the rest is unknown. V, J and clone size reflect that table, while D and trimming were determined from the DNA. The sample records fewer than 200,000 clones, 70% to 90% of which are singletons. The top ten clonotypes cover 4% to 5.5% of the sample.

The CDR3 has 18 amino acids, counting the end cysteine and phenylalanine. The CDR3 DNA has 54 bases and is translated from base 1. Trimming costs V 5 bases and J 0 bases, and their ends lie 17 bases apart. As encoded in the germline V gene (reference sequence), CDR1 is LNHDA while CDR2 is SQIVND. The sequencing used peripheral blood, collected 28 days after the second AZD1222 dose. The clonotype was recovered from an adult who received the AZD1222 COVID-19 vaccine. The sequence is built from TRBV19 and TRBJ2-6; TRBD2 is perhaps the D gene, given 6 matching bases. The nucleotides read TGTGCCAGTAGTCAAAGGGTCTCCGGGGGCTCTGGGGCCAACGTCCTGACTTTC. This yields the protein CASSQRVSGGSGANVLTF. The CDR3, completed at both ends by the reference TRBV19 and TRBJ2-6 genes, gives the full variable domain DGGITQSPKYLFRKEGQNVTLSCEQNLNHDAMYWYRQDPGQGLRLIYYSQIVNDFQKGDIAEGYSVSREKKESFPLTVTSAQKNPTAFYLCASSQRVSGGSGANVLTFGAGSRLTVL.